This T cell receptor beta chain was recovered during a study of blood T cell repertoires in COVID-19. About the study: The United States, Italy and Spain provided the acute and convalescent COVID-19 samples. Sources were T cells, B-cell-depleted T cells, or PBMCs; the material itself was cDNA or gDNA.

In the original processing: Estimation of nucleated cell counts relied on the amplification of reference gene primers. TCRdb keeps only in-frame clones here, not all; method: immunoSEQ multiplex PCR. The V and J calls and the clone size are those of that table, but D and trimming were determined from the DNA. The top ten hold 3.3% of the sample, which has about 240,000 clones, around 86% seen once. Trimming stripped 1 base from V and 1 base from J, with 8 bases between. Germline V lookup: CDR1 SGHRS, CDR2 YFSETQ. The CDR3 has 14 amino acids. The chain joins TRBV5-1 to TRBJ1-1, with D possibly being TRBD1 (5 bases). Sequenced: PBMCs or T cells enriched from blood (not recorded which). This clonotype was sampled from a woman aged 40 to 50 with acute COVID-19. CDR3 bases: TGCGCCAGCAGCTTGTCGCAGGGGAACACTGAAGCTTTCTTT. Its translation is CASSLSQGNTEAFF.